This T cell receptor beta chain was obtained from a study of neurological immune-mediated disorders. This clonotype showed up many times. Sorted libraries were made with 900,000 to 1,000,000 CD4+ or CD8+ T cells. The CDR3 is 12 amino acids. V shed 2 bases and J shed 2 bases, with 4 bases lying between them. Synthesis of cDNA used 5'RACE (with 10-nucleotide random UMIs). TCRdb passed the 5' RACE reads through MiXCR, listing each CDR3 protein once. The data contain roughly 39,000 distinct CDR3 sequences, around 7.2% of them singletons. This sequence joins TRBV12-3 or TRBV12-4 and TRBJ2-7; no reliable D call. The receptor comes from a man aged 45-65 years in good health. The sequenced material came from CD4+ T cells from blood. CDR3 region: CASSLRAYEQYF. The CDR3 DNA is TGTGCCAGCAGTTTAAGGGCCTACGAGCAGTACTTC.